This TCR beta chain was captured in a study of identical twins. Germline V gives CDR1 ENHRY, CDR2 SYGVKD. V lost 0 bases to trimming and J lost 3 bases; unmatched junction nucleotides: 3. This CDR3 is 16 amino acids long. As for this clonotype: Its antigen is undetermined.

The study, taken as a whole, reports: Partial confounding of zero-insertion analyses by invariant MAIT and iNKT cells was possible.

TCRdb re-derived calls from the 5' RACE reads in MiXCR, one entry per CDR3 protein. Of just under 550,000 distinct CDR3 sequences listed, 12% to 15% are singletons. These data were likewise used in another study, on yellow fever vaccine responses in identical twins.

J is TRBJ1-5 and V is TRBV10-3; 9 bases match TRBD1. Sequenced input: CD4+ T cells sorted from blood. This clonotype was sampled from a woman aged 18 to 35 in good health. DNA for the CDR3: TGTGCCATCAGTGAGTCAGGACAGGGGACCAATCAGCCCCAGCATTTT. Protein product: CAISESGQGTNQPQHF.